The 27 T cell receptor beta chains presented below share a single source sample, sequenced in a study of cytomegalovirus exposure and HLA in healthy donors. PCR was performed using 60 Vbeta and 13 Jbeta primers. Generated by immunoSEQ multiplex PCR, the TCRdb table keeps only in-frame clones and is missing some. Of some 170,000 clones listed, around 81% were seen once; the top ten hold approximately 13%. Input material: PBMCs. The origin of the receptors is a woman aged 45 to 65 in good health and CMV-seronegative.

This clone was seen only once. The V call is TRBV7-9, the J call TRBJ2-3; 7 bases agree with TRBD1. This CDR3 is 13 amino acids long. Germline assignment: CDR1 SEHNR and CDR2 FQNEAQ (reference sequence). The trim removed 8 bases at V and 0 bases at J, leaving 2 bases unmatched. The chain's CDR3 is CASLTGSTDTQYF. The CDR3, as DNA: TGTGCCAGCTTGACAGGGAGCACAGATACGCAGTATTTT.

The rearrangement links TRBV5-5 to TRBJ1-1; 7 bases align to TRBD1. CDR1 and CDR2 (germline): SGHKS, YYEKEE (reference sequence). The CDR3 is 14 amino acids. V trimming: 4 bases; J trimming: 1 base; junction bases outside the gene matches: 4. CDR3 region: CASSDGTENTEAFF. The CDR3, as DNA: TGTGCCAGCAGCGACGGGACAGAGAACACTGAAGCTTTCTTT.

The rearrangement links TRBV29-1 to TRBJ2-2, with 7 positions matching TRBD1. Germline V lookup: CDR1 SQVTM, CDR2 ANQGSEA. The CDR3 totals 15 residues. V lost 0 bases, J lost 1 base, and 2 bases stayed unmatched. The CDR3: CSVEEAGGNTGELFF. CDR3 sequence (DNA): TGCAGCGTTGAAGAGGCAGGGGGGAACACCGGGGAGCTGTTTTTT.

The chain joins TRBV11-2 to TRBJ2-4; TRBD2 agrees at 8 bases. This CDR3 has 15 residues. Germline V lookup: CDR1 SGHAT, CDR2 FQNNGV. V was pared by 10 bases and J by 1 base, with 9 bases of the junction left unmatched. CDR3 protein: CAIGGALGAKNIQYF. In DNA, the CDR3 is TGTGCCATCGGGGGGGCGTTGGGCGCCAAAAACATTCAGTACTTC.

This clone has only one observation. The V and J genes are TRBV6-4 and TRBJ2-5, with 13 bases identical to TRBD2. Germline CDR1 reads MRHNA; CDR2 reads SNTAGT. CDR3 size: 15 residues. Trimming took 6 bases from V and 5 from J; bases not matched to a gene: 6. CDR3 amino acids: CASSPGLAGVETQYF. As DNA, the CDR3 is TGTGCCAGCAGCCCCGGACTAGCGGGGGTTGAGACCCAGTACTTC.

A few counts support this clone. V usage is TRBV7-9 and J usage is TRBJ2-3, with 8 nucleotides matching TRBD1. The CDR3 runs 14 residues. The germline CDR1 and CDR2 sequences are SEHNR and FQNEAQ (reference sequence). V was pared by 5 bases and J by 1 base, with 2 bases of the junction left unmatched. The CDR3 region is CASSQTGGTDTQYF. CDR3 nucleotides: TGTGCCAGCAGCCAGACAGGGGGCACAGATACGCAGTATTTT.

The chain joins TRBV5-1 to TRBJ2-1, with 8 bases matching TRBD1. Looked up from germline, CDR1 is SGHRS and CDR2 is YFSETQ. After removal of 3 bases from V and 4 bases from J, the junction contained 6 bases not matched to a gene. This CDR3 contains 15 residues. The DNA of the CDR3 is TGCGCCAGCAGCTCTTACAGGGGGATTTACAATGAGCAGTTCTTC. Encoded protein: CASSSYRGIYNEQFF.

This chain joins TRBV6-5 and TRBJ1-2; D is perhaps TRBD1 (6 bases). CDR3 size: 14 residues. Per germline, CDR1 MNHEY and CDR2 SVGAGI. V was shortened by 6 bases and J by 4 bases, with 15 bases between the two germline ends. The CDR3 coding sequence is TGTGCCAGCAGGCAGGGGTCGAAAGGCTATGGCTACACCTTC. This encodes CASRQGSKGYGYTF.

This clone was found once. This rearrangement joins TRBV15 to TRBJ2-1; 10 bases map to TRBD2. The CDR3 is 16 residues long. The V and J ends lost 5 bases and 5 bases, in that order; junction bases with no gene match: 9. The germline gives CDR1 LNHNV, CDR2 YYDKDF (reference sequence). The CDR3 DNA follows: TGTGCCACCAGCTATTCCACTAGCGGGATCCACAATGAGCAGTTCTTC. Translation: CATSYSTSGIHNEQFF.

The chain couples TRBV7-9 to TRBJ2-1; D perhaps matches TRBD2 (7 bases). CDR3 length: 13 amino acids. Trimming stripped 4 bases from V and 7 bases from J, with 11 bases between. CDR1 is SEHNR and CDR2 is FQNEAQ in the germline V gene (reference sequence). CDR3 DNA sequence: TGTGCCAGCAGCTCCGCGGGGGCAAATGAGCAGTTCTTC. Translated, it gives CASSSAGANEQFF.

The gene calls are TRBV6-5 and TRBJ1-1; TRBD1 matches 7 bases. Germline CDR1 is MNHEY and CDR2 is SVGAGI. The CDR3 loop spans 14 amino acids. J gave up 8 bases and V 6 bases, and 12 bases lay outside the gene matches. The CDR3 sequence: CASRATRGGGEAFF. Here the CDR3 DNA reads TGTGCCAGCAGGGCCACGAGAGGGGGCGGGGAAGCTTTCTTT.

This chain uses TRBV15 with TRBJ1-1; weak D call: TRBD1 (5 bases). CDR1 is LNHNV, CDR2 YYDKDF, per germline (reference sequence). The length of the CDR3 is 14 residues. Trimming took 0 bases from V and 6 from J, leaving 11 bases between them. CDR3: CATSRDRGTPEAFF. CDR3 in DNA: TGTGCCACCAGCAGAGATAGGGGTACACCTGAAGCTTTCTTT.

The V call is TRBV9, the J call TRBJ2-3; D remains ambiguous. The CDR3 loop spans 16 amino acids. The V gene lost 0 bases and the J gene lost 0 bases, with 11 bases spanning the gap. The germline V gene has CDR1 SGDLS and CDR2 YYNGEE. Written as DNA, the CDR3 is TGTGCCAGCAGCGTAGTGGCGGCCGGGAGCACAGATACGCAGTATTTT. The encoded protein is CASSVVAAGSTDTQYF. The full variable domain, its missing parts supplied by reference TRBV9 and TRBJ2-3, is DSGVTQTPKHLITATGQRVTLRCSPRSGDLSVYWYQQSLDQGLQFLIQYYNGEERAKGNILERFSAQQFPDLHSELNLSSLELGDSALYFCASSVVAAGSTDTQYFGPGTRLTVL.

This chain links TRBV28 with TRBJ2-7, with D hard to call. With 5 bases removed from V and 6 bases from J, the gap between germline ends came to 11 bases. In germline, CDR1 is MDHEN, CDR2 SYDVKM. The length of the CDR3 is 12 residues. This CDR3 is CASSPSMSEQYF. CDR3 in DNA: TGTGCCAGCAGTCCTAGTATGTCCGAGCAGTACTTC.

CDR3 bases: TGTGCCAGCCGGTCGGTGGGAGGGACTGAAGCTTTCTTT. Translation: CASRSVGGTEAFF. V is TRBV25-1 and J is TRBJ1-1; D not certain. CDR1 is MGHDK and CDR2 is SYGVNS in the germline V gene. The CDR3 runs 13 residues. V was clipped by 8 bases and J by 5 bases, with 15 bases between them.

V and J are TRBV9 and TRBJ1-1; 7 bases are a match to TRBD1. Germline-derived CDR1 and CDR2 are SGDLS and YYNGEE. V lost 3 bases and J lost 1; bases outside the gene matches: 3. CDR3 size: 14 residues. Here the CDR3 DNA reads TGTGCCAGCAGCGGAGACAGGGCGAACACTGAAGCTTTCTTT. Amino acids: CASSGDRANTEAFF.

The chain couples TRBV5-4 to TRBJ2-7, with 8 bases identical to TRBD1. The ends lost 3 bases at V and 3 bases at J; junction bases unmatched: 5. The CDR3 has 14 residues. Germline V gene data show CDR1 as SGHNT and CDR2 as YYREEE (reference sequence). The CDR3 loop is CASSSGDRHYEQYF. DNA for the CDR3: TGTGCCAGCAGCTCGGGGGACAGGCACTACGAGCAGTACTTC.

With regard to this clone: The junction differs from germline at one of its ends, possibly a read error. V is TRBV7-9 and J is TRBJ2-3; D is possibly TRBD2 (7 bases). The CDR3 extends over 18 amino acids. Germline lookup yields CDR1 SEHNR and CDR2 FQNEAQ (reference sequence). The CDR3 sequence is CSSSSPVDGGGPTDTQYF. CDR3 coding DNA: TGTTCCAGCAGCTCCCCTGTAGACGGCGGGGGCCCCACAGATACGCAGTATTTT.

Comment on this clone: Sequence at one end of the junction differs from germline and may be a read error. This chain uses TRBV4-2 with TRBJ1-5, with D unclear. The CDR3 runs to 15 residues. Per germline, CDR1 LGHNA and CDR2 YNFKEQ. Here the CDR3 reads CASSQDFSFNRPQHF. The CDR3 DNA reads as TGTGCCAGCAGCCAAGATTTCAGTTTCAATCGGCCCCAGCATTTT.

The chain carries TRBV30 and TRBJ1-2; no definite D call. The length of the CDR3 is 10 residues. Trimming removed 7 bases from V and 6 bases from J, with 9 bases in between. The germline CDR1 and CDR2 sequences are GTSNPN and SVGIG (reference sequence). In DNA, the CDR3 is TGTGCCTTCAACGGGGATGGCTACACCTTC. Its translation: CAFNGDGYTF.

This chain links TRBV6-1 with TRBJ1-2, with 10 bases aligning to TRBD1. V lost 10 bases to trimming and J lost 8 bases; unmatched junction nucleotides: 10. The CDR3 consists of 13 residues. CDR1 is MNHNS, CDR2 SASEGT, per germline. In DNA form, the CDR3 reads TGTGCCACCGCCGGACAGGGGGTGAGCGGCTACACCTTC. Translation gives CATAGQGVSGYTF.

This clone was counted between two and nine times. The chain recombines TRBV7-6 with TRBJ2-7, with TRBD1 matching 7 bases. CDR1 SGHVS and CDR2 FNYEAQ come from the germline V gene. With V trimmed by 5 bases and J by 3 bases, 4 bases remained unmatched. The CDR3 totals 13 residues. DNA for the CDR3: TGTGCCAGCAGCGCCGGGACAGACTACGAGCAGTACTTC. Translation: CASSAGTDYEQYF.

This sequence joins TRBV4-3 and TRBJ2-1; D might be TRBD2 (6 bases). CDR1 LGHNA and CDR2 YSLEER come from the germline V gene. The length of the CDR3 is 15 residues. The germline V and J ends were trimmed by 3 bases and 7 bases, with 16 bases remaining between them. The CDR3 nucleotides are TGCGCCAGCAGCCAGGATGTTTTAGCGGATAATGAGCAGTTCTTC. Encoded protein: CASSQDVLADNEQFF.

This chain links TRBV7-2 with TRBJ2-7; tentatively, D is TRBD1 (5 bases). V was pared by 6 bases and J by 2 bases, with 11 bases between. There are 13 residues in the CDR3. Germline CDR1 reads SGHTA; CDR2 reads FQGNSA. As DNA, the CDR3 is TGTGCCAGCAGTAGGACAATCCCCTACGAGCAGTACTTC. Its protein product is CASSRTIPYEQYF.

CDR3 loop: CASSIGSSYEQYF. In nucleotides, the CDR3 is TGTGCCAGTAGTATCGGGTCCTCCTACGAGCAGTACTTC. The chain links TRBV19 to TRBJ2-7; D is uncertain. The germline V gene encodes CDR1 LNHDA and CDR2 SQIVND (reference sequence). The CDR3 sequence is 13 residues long. The V end lost 3 bases, the J end lost 0 bases, and 6 bases lay between the germline ends.

The CDR3 sequence: CASSPDRGNTEAFF. In DNA, the CDR3 is TGTGCCAGCAGCCCGGACAGGGGGAACACTGAAGCTTTCTTT. The gene calls are TRBV5-6 and TRBJ1-1, with 9 bases aligning to TRBD1. The germline gives CDR1 SGHDT, CDR2 YYEEEE. CDR3 length: 14 residues. V shed 4 bases, J shed 1 base, and the junction held 2 bases outside the gene matches.

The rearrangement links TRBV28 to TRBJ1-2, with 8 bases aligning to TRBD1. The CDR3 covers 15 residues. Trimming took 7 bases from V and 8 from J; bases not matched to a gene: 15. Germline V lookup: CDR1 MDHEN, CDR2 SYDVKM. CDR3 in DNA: TGTGCCAGCAATCCCCCCACTGACAGGGGTCGAGGCTACACCTTC. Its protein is CASNPPTDRGRGYTF.